Described below is a single T cell receptor (beta chain) sequence and its context. Its cognate antigen is unknown. The data are from a study of shared clonotypes between healthy human individuals. Study as a whole: Ranging from 18 to 49 in age, donors were two women and a few men. Points from the study as a whole: Researchers found naive subsets generally carried larger estimated richness than memory subsets.

Positive CCR7 selection of CD45RO-negative cells yielded the naive CD8 cells, and terminally differentiated effector memory CD45RA+ cells were excluded. It was at deep level that the assay was run. Data came from immunoSEQ multiplex PCR; TCRdb stores just in-frame clones and leaves some out. The sample carries about 1,900,000 clones, roughly 95% recorded once. The receptor comes from a man aged 18 to 30 in good health. Input material: naive CD8+ T cells sorted from blood.

CDR3 in DNA: TGCGCCAGCAGCCTACAAGGACAGGGGGACTACGAGCAGTACTTC. This sequence encodes CASSLQGQGDYEQYF. J is TRBJ2-7 and V is TRBV4-1; 10 positions agree with TRBD1. With V trimmed by 4 bases and J by 3 bases, 6 bases remained unmatched. Germline CDR1 reads MGHRA; CDR2 reads YSYEKL. This CDR3 region has 15 residues.